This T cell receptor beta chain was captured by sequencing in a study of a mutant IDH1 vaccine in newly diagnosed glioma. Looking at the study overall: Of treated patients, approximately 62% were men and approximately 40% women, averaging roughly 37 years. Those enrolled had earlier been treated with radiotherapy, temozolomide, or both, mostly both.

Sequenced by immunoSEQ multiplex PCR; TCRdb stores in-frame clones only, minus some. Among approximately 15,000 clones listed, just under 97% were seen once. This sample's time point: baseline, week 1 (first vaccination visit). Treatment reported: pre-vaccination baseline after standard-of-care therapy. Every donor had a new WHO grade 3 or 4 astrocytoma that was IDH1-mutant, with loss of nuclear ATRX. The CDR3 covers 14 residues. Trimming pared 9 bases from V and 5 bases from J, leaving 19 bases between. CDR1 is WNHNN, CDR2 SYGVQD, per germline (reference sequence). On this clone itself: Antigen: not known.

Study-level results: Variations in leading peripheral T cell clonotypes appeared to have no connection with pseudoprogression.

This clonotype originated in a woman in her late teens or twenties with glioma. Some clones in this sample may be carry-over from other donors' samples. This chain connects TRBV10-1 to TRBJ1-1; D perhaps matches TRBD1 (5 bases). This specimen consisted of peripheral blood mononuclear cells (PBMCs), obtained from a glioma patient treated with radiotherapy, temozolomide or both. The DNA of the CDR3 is TGCGCCAGAAGCAAAGGGTCCGGGGGGACTGAAGCTTTCTTT. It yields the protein CARSKGSGGTEAFF.